The rows below give T cell receptor beta chains drawn from one sample of a study of blood T cell repertoires in COVID-19. Profiled with immunoSEQ multiplex PCR; TCRdb holds only in-frame clones, not every one. The table has about 240,000 clones, 70% to 90% seen once. Sequencing was carried out using peripheral blood. These receptors were taken from a man aged 55 to 70 with acute or convalescent COVID-19. Both conserved end residues are part of each CDR3. The order of the fields is V gene, J gene, CDR3 protein.

v_gene: TRBV19
j_gene: TRBJ2-7
CDR3aa: CASRMPGQGAHEQYF

v_gene: TRBV19
j_gene: TRBJ2-3
CDR3aa: CASSPSGSGDTQYF

v_gene: TRBV5-5
j_gene: TRBJ1-2
CDR3aa: CASSAGTARRNYGYTF

v_gene: TRBV19
j_gene: TRBJ1-1
CDR3aa: CASKFAAGTEAFF

v_gene: TRBV19
j_gene: TRBJ2-5
CDR3aa: CASSNRQGASETQYF

v_gene: TRBV9
j_gene: TRBJ2-1
CDR3aa: CASSPRQGLSEQFF

v_gene: TRBV5-4
j_gene: TRBJ2-7
CDR3aa: CASSFRGQPYEQYF

v_gene: TRBV5-8
j_gene: TRBJ2-5
CDR3aa: CASSLGGGESPETQYF

v_gene: TRBV28
j_gene: TRBJ2-1
CDR3aa: CASSLEEAGFYYNEQFF

v_gene: TRBV28
j_gene: TRBJ1-5
CDR3aa: CASSLGTGYGNQPQHF

v_gene: TRBV7-2
j_gene: TRBJ2-2
CDR3aa: CASSSDLNTGELFF

v_gene: TRBV28
j_gene: TRBJ2-3
CDR3aa: CASSLDAGGGTDTQYF

v_gene: TRBV11-2
j_gene: TRBJ1-6
CDR3aa: CASSLGTGSSYNSPLHF

v_gene: TRBV6-5
j_gene: TRBJ2-5
CDR3aa: CASSYSSRGGETQYF

v_gene: TRBV19
j_gene: TRBJ1-2
CDR3aa: CASSTTGRLANYGYTF

v_gene: TRBV25-1
j_gene: TRBJ1-5
CDR3aa: CASSESGFNQPQHF

v_gene: TRBV9
j_gene: TRBJ2-2
CDR3aa: CASSPRIGTPKAGELFF

v_gene: TRBV5-1
j_gene: TRBJ2-7
CDR3aa: CASSATGDPSYEQYF

v_gene: TRBV7-2
j_gene: TRBJ2-5
CDR3aa: CASSVGTSQETQYF

v_gene: TRBV3-1/TRBV3-2
j_gene: TRBJ2-5
CDR3aa: CASSPGSQETQYF

v_gene: TRBV5-6
j_gene: TRBJ1-2
CDR3aa: CASSPKQTGNYGYTF

v_gene: TRBV6-2/TRBV6-3
j_gene: TRBJ1-2
CDR3aa: CASSTSDRGNYGYTF

v_gene: TRBV5-8
j_gene: TRBJ2-7
CDR3aa: CASNGAASSYEQYF

v_gene: TRBV4-1
j_gene: TRBJ2-1
CDR3aa: CASSRSGSWSYNEQFF

v_gene: TRBV4-1
j_gene: TRBJ1-1
CDR3aa: CASSQGQVGPYEAFF

v_gene: TRBV7-2
j_gene: TRBJ2-2
CDR3aa: CASSFLAGELFF

v_gene: TRBV7-2
j_gene: TRBJ2-7
CDR3aa: CASSLGPTSVYEQYF

v_gene: TRBV19
j_gene: TRBJ2-1
CDR3aa: CASSPGLADEQFF

v_gene: TRBV24-1
j_gene: TRBJ2-7
CDR3aa: CATSMTGGYEQYF

v_gene: TRBV11-2
j_gene: TRBJ1-1
CDR3aa: CASSARPDRDHTEAFF

v_gene: TRBV9
j_gene: TRBJ1-1
CDR3aa: CASSVGGGYRDTEAFF

v_gene: TRBV6-1
j_gene: TRBJ1-1
CDR3aa: CASSEQPDNTEAFF

v_gene: TRBV6-5
j_gene: TRBJ2-2
CDR3aa: CASGSGTNTGELFF

v_gene: TRBV4-1
j_gene: TRBJ2-7
CDR3aa: CASSQVGQGYEQYF

v_gene: TRBV30
j_gene: TRBJ2-1
CDR3aa: CAWSGYSGGYEQFF

v_gene: TRBV4-1
j_gene: TRBJ2-7
CDR3aa: CASSRSPDREIYEQYF

v_gene: TRBV5-3
j_gene: TRBJ2-7
CDR3aa: CARSYELGTDPPYEQYF

v_gene: TRBV5-6
j_gene: TRBJ1-5
CDR3aa: CASSFLGQQGNQPQHF

v_gene: TRBV7-2
j_gene: TRBJ2-2
CDR3aa: CASSLVQGSYTGELFF

v_gene: TRBV6-5
j_gene: TRBJ2-3
CDR3aa: CASSRGGMDTDTQYF

v_gene: TRBV12-3/TRBV12-4
j_gene: TRBJ2-3
CDR3aa: CASSFRQDDTQYF

v_gene: TRBV24-1
j_gene: TRBJ2-1
CDR3aa: CATSDFGTPHQQFF

v_gene: TRBV28
j_gene: TRBJ2-2
CDR3aa: CASSLISTANTGELFF

v_gene: TRBV19
j_gene: TRBJ1-1
CDR3aa: CASSRRTGTGSTEAFF

v_gene: TRBV6-2/TRBV6-3
j_gene: TRBJ1-1
CDR3aa: CASSSRAGSGPEAFF

v_gene: TRBV2
j_gene: TRBJ2-7
CDR3aa: CASSGTSGRGSYEQYF

v_gene: TRBV6-5
j_gene: TRBJ1-1
CDR3aa: CASSSQGMNTEAFF

v_gene: TRBV5-1
j_gene: TRBJ2-2
CDR3aa: CASSIEPSGMYTGELFF

v_gene: TRBV7-8
j_gene: TRBJ1-6
CDR3aa: CASSPDRGPQPLHF

v_gene: TRBV20-1
j_gene: TRBJ2-2
CDR3aa: CSASSGTNTGELFF

v_gene: TRBV6-6
j_gene: TRBJ2-1
CDR3aa: CASSPKFPPLVRNEQFF

v_gene: TRBV19
j_gene: TRBJ2-4
CDR3aa: CASSISQGRENIQYF

v_gene: TRBV15
j_gene: TRBJ1-5
CDR3aa: CATSRGGGSNQPQHF

v_gene: TRBV5-5
j_gene: TRBJ2-6
CDR3aa: CASSWDREVSGANVLTF